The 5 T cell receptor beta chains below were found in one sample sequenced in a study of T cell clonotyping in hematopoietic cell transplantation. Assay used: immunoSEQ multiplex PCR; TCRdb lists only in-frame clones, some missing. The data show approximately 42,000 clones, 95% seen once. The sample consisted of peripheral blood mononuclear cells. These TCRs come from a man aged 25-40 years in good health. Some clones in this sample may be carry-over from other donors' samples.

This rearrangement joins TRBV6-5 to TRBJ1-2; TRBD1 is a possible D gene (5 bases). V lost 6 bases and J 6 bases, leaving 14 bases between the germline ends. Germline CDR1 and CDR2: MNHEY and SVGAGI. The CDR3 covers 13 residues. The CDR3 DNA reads TGTGCCAGCAGACGGGGGGTATTTGATGGCTACACCTTC. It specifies CASRRGVFDGYTF.

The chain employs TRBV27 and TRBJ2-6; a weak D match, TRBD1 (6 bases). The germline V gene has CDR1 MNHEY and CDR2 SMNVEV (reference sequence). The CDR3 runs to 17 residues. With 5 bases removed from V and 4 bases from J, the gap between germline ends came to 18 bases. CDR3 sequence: CASSGTGFLSGANVLTF. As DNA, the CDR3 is TGTGCCAGCAGTGGAACAGGGTTTTTGAGCGGGGCCAACGTCCTGACTTTC.

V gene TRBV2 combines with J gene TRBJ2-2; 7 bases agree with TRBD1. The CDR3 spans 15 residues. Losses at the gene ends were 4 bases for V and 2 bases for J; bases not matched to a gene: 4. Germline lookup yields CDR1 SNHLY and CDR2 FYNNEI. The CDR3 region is CASSAGQFNTGELFF. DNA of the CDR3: TGTGCCAGCAGTGCGGGACAGTTCAACACCGGGGAGCTGTTTTTT.

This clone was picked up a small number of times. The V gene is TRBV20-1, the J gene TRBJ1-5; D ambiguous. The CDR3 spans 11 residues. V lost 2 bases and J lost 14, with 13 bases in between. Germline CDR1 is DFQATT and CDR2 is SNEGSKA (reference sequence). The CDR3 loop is CSARLSVFEHF. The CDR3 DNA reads TGCAGTGCTAGACTTTCGGTCTTCGAGCATTTT.

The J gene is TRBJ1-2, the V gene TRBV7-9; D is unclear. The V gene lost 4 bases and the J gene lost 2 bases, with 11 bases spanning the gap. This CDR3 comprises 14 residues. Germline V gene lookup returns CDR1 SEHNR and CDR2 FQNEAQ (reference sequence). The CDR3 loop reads CASSSLVSNYGYTF. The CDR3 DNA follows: TGTGCCAGCAGCTCCCTAGTCTCAAACTATGGCTACACCTTC.